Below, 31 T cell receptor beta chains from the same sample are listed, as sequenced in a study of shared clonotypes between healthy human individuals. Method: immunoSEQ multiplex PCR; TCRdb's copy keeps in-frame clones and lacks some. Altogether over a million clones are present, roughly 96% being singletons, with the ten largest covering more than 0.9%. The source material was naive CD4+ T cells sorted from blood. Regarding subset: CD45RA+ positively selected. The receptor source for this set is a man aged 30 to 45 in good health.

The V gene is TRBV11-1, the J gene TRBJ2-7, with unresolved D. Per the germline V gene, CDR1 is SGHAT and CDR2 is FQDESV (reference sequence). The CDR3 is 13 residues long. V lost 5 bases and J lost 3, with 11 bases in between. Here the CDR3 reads CASSEPPGYEQYF. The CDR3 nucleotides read TGTGCCAGCAGCGAGCCCCCCGGCTACGAGCAGTACTTC.

The CDR3, as DNA: TGCAGCGGCCGGACAGGGTATGGCTACACCTTC. As protein: CSGRTGYGYTF. The V and J genes are TRBV29-1 and TRBJ1-2; TRBD1 aligns across 8 bases. The CDR3 runs to 11 residues. J gave up 5 bases and V 7 bases, and 3 bases lay outside the gene matches. Germline V gives CDR1 SQVTM, CDR2 ANQGSEA.

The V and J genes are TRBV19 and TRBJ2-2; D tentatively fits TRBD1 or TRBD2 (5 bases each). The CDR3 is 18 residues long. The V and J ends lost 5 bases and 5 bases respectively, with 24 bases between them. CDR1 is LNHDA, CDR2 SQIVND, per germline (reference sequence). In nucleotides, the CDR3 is TGTGCCAGTAGTCTACGGGCCCCCGGGACCGCGTCAACCGGGGAGCTGTTTTTT. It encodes CASSLRAPGTASTGELFF.

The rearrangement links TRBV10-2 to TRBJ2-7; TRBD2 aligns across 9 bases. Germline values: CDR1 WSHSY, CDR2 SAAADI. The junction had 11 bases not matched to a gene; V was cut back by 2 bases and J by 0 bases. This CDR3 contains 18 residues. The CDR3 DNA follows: TGCGCCAGCAGTGAGATTCCCGGACTAGCGTTTCGCTCCTACGAGCAGTACTTC. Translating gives CASSEIPGLAFRSYEQYF.

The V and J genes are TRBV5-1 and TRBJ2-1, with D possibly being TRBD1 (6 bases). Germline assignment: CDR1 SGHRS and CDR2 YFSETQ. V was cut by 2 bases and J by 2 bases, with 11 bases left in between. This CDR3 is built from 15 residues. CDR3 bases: TGCGCCAGCAGCTTAATACAGGGTCCCTACAATGAGCAGTTCTTC. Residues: CASSLIQGPYNEQFF. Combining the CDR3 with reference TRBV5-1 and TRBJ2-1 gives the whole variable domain KAGVTQTPRYLIKTRGQQVTLSCSPISGHRSVSWYQQTPGQGLQFLFEYFSETQRNKGNFPGRFSGRQFSNSRSEMNVSTLELGDSALYLCASSLIQGPYNEQFFGPGTRLTVL.

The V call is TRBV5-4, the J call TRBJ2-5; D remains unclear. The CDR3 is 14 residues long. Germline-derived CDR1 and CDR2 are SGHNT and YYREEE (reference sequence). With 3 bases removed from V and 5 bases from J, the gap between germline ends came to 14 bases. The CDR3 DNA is TGTGCCAGCAGCTCTACGCTAGGCACCGAGACCCAGTACTTC. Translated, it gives CASSSTLGTETQYF.

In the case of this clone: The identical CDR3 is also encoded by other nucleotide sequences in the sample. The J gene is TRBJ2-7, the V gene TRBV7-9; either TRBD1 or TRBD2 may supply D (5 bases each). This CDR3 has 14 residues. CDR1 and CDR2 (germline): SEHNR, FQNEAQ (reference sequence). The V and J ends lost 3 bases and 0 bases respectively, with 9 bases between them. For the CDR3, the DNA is TGTGCCAGCAGCTTCGCAGGGAGCTCCTACGAGCAGTACTTC. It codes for CASSFAGSSYEQYF.

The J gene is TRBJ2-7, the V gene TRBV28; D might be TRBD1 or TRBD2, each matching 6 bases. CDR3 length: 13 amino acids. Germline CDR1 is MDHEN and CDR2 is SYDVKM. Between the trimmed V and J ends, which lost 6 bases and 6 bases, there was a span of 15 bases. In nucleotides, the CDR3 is TGTGCCAGCAGGGATGGTCGGGGGCTCGAGCAGTACTTC. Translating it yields CASRDGRGLEQYF. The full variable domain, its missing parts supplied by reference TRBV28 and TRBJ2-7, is DVKVTQSSRYLVKRTGEKVFLECVQDMDHENMFWYRQDPGLGLRLIYFSYDVKMKEKGDIPEGYSVSREKKERFSLILESASTNQTSMYLCASRDGRGLEQYFGPGTRLTVT.

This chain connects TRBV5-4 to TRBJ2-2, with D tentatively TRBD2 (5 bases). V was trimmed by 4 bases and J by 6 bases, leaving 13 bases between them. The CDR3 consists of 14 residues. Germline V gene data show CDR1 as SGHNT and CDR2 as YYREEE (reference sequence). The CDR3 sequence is CASSHREGAGELFF. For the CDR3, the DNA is TGTGCCAGCAGCCACCGTGAGGGTGCCGGGGAGCTGTTTTTT.

The CDR3 region is CATSSLRDSGWHTEAFF. The CDR3 bases are TGTGCCACCAGCAGCCTCCGGGACTCAGGGTGGCACACTGAAGCTTTCTTT. The V call is TRBV15, the J call TRBJ1-1, with D possibly TRBD1 on 5 matching bases. Germline CDR1 LNHNV, CDR2 YYDKDF (reference sequence). The ends were cut back, 3 bases at V and 3 bases at J, with 20 bases in the middle. This CDR3 has 17 residues.

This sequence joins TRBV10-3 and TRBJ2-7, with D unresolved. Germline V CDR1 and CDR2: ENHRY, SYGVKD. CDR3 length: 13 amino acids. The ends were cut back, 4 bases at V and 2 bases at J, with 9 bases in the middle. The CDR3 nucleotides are TGTGCCATCAGTGTTGACCCGACCTACGAGCAGTACTTC. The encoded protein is CAISVDPTYEQYF.

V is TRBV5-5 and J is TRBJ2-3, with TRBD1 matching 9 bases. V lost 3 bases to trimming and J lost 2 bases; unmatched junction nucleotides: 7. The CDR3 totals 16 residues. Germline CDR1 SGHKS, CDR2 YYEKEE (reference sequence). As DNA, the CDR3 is TGTGCCAGCAGCTACTGGGACAGGGAACCCACAGATACGCAGTATTTT. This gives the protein CASSYWDREPTDTQYF.

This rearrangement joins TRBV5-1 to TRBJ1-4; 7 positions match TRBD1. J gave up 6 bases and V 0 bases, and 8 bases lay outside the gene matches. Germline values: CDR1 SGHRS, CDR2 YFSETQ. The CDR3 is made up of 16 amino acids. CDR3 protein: CASSLAGDSGHEKLFF. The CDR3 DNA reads TGCGCCAGCAGCTTGGCCGGGGACAGCGGACATGAAAAACTGTTTTTT.

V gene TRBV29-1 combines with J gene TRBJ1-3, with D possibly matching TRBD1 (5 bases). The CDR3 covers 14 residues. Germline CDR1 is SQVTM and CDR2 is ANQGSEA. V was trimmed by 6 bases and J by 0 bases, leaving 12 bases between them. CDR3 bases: TGCAGCGTGAGGGGCCGTAGCTCTGGAAACACCATATATTTT. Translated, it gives CSVRGRSSGNTIYF. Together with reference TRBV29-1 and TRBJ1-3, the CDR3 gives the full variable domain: SAVISQKPSRDICQRGTSLTIQCQVDSQVTMMFWYRQQPGQSLTLIATANQGSEATYESGFVIDKFPISRPNLTFSTLTVSNMSPEDSSIYLCSVRGRSSGNTIYFGEGSWLTVV.

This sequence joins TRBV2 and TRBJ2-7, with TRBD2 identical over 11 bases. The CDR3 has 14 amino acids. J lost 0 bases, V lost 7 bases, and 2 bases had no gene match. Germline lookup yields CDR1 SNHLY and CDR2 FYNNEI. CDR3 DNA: TGTGCCAGCACGACTAGCGGGATCTCCTACGAGCAGTACTTC. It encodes CASTTSGISYEQYF.

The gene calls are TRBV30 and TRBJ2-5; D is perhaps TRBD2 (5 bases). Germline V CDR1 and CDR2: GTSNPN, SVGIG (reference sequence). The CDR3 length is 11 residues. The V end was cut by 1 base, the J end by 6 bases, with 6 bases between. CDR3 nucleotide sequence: TGTGCCTGGAGTGGAGGGCAGACCCAGTACTTC. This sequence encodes CAWSGGQTQYF.

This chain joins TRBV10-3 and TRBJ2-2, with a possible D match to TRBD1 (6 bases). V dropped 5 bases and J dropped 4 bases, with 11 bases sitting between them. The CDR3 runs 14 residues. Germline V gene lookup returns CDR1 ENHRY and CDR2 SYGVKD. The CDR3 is CAISRTELTGELFF. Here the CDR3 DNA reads TGTGCCATCAGTCGGACAGAACTCACCGGGGAGCTGTTTTTT.

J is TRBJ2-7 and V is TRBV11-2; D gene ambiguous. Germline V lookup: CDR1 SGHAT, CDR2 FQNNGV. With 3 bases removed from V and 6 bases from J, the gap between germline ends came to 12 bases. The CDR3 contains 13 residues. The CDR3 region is CASSLTIDAEQYF. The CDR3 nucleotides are TGTGCCAGCAGCTTGACGATCGATGCCGAGCAGTACTTC.

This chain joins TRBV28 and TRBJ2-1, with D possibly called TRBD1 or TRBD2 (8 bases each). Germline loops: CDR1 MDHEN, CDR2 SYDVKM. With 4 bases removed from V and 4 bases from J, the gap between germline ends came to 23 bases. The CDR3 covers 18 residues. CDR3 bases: TGTGCCAGCAGTTGGGCGGGAGGACTCAGGGGGCTTTACAATGAGCAGTTCTTC. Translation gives CASSWAGGLRGLYNEQFF.

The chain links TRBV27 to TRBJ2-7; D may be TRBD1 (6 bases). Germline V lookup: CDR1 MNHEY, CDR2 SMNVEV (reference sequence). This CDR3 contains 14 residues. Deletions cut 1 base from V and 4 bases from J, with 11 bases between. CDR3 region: CASSLLTGGYEQYF. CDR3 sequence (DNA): TGTGCCAGCAGTTTATTGACAGGAGGATACGAGCAGTACTTC.

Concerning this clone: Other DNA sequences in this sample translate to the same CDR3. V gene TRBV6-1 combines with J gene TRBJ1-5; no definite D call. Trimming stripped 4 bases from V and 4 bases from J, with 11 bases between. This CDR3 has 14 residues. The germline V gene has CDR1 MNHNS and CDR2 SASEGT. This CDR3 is CASSVGPNNQPQHF. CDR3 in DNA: TGTGCCAGCAGTGTCGGACCCAATAATCAGCCCCAGCATTTT.

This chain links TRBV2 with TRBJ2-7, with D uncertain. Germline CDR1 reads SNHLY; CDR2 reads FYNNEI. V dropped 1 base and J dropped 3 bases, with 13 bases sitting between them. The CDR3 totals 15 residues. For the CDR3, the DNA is TGTGCCAGCAGTGAAGGGGTCGGCCACTACTACGAGCAGTACTTC. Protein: CASSEGVGHYYEQYF.

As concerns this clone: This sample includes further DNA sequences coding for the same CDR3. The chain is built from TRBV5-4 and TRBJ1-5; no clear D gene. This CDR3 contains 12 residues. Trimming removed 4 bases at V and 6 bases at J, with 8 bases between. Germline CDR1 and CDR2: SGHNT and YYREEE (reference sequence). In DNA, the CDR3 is TGTGCCAGCAGCCAATGGGGTCAGCCCCAGCATTTT. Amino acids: CASSQWGQPQHF.

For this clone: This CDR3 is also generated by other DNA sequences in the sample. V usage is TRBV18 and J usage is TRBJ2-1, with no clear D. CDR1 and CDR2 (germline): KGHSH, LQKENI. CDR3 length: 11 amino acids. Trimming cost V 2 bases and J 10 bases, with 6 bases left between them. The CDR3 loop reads CASSPKVEQFF. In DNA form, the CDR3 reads TGTGCCAGCTCACCAAAGGTCGAGCAGTTCTTC.

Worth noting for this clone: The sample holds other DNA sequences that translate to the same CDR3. CDR3 bases: TGCGCCAGCAGCCTGCTGGCGGGGGGTCAAGAGACCCAGTACTTC. Translating it yields CASSLLAGGQETQYF. The V call is TRBV4-1, the J call TRBJ2-5, with 8 bases identical to TRBD2. Germline assignment: CDR1 MGHRA and CDR2 YSYEKL. After removal of 4 bases from V and 2 bases from J, the junction contained 6 bases not matched to a gene. This CDR3 spans 15 amino acids.

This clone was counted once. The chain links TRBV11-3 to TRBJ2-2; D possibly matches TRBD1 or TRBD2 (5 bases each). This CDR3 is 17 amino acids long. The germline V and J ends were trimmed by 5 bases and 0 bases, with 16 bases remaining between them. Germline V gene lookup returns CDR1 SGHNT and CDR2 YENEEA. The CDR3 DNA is TGTGCCAGCAGCCGAGGGGAAGGGTTTCCGAACACCGGGGAGCTGTTTTTT. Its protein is CASSRGEGFPNTGELFF.

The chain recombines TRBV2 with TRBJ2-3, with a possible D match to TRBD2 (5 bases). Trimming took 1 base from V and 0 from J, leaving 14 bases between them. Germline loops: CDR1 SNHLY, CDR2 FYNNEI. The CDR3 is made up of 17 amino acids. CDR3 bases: TGTGCCAGCAGTGAAGGCCTATTGGGAGCAAGCACAGATACGCAGTATTTT. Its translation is CASSEGLLGASTDTQYF.

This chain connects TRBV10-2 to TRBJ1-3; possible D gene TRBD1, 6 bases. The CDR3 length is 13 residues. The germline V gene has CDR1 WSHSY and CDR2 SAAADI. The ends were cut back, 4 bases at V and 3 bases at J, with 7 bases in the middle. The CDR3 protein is CASSGTVGNTIYF. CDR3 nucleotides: TGCGCCAGCAGTGGGACAGTTGGAAACACCATATATTTT.

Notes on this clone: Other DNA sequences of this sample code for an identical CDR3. In DNA, the CDR3 is TGTGCCAGCAGCTTATCAAGGCCCGGGGAGACCCAGTACTTC. It yields the protein CASSLSRPGETQYF. J is TRBJ2-5 and V is TRBV7-2, with D unresolved. The V end lost 2 bases, the J end lost 5 bases, and 12 bases lay between the germline ends. CDR1 and CDR2 (germline): SGHTA, FQGNSA. CDR3 length: 14 amino acids.

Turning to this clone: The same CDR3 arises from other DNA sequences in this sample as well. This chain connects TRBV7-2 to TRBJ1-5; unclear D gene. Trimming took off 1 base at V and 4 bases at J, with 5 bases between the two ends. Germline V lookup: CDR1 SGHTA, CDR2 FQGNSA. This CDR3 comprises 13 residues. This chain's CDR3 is CASSLVANQPQHF. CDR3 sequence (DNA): TGTGCCAGCAGCTTAGTTGCTAATCAGCCCCAGCATTTT.

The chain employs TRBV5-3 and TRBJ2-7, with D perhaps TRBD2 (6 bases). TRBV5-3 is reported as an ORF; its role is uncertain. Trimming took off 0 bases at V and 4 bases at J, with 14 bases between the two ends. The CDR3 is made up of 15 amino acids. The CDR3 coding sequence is TGTGCCAGAAGCTTGGGTGCGGGAAGGTCGTACGAGCAGTACTTC. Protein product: CARSLGAGRSYEQYF.